This is a list of T cell receptor beta chains from one sample in a study of T-cell memory formation after mild COVID-19. One entry per CDR3 protein results from TCRdb running MiXCR on the 5' RACE reads. The table has about 400,000 distinct CDR3 sequences, about a sixth seen once; the top ten hold 20% to 25%. Input material: PBMCs or a T cell subset sorted from them (not recorded which). These receptors originate from a man younger than 35 who had mild COVID-19 (a few samples of this study predate the infection). Cell type and time point are not known. CDR3s include the opening cysteine and the closing phenylalanine or tryptophan. A D gene is named only where the DNA matches it firmly. Clone size is given for some rows only: seen once, a few or many times, or a class if the clone is expanded.

D	length	V	J	size	CDR3	DNA
NA	14	TRBV7-2	TRBJ1-1	NA	CASSTLGGNTEAFF	TGTGCCAGCAGTACCCTAGGCGGAAACACTGAAGCTTTCTTT
NA	15	TRBV27	TRBJ2-1	NA	CASRPRGFGYNEQFF	TGTGCCAGCCGACCGAGGGGGTTCGGGTACAATGAGCAGTTCTTC
NA	12	TRBV29-1	TRBJ2-5	NA	CSVGAYQETQYF	TGCAGCGTTGGGGCCTACCAAGAGACCCAGTACTTC
NA	12	TRBV29-1	TRBJ2-2	NA	CSVETGTGELFF	TGCAGCGTTGAGACCGGTACCGGGGAGCTGTTTTTT
TRBD2	16	TRBV7-2	TRBJ2-1	once	CASSLSGLVGYNEQFF	TGTGCCAGCAGCTTATCGGGACTAGTGGGATACAATGAGCAGTTCTTC
NA	13	TRBV12-3/TRBV12-4	TRBJ1-1	many	CASSLGPGTEAFF	TGTGCCAGCAGTTTGGGGCCGGGCACTGAAGCTTTCTTT
NA	13	TRBV7-3	TRBJ2-3	many	CASSSPPTDTQYF	TGTGCCAGCAGCTCCCCCCCCACAGATACGCAGTATTTT
NA	12	TRBV7-2	TRBJ1-5	once	CASSLGWQPQHF	TGTGCCAGCAGCTTGGGCTGGCAGCCCCAGCATTTT
TRBD2	16	TRBV5-4	TRBJ2-3	few	CASSLDGSGGTDTQYF	TGTGCCAGCAGCTTGGATGGTAGCGGGGGCACAGATACGCAGTATTTT
TRBD2	13	TRBV2	TRBJ2-1	few	CASNTRGGGEQFF	TGTGCCAGCAATACGAGGGGCGGGGGTGAGCAGTTCTTC
NA	15	TRBV4-3	TRBJ1-1	NA	CASSQDIGQGTEAFF	TGCGCCAGCAGCCAAGATATCGGGCAGGGGACTGAAGCTTTCTTT
TRBD1	15	TRBV20-1	TRBJ2-7	NA	CSARSRQGSSYEQYF	TGCAGTGCTAGGTCCCGACAGGGGTCCTCCTACGAGCAGTACTTC
NA	15	TRBV7-9	TRBJ2-1	NA	CASSLGLVRPSLEFF	TGTGCCAGCAGCTTAGGTCTCGTACGACCTAGTCTGGAGTTCTTC
TRBD1	13	TRBV25-1	TRBJ2-7	NA	CASSEHRGYEQYF	TGTGCCAGCAGTGAACACAGGGGATACGAGCAGTACTTC
TRBD1	16	TRBV4-3	TRBJ2-5	few	CASSHGWTGVGETQYF	TGCGCCAGCAGCCACGGCTGGACAGGGGTCGGGGAGACCCAGTACTTC